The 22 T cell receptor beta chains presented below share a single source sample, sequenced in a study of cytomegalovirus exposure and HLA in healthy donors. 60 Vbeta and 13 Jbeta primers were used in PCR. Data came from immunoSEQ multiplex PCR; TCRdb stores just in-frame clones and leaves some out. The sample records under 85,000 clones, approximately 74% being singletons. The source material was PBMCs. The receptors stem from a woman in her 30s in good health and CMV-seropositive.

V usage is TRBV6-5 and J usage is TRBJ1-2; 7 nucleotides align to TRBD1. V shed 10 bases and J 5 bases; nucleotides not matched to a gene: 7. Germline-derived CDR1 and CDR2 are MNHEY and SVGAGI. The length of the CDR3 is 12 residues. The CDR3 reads CATKTGPYGYTF. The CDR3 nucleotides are TGTGCCACCAAGACAGGGCCTTATGGCTACACCTTC.

CDR3 bases: TGTGCCAGCAGTTTAGGGACTTCTGGGGCCAACGTCCTGACTTTC. It yields the protein CASSLGTSGANVLTF. The chain uses TRBV28 and TRBJ2-6; possibly TRBD2 for D (6 bases). V was shortened by 2 bases and J by 1 base, with 6 bases between the two germline ends. This CDR3 contains 15 residues. Looked up from germline, CDR1 is MDHEN and CDR2 is SYDVKM.

The CDR3 region has the DNA TGTGCCAGCAGCCCCTTTGCGGGAGGGCCTCGGGAGCAGTACTTC. Residues: CASSPFAGGPREQYF. The chain uses TRBV9 and TRBJ2-7; 9 nucleotides align to TRBD2. The CDR3 sequence is 15 residues long. Germline V gene data show CDR1 as SGDLS and CDR2 as YYNGEE. Trimming took 4 bases from V and 7 from J; bases not matched to a gene: 12.

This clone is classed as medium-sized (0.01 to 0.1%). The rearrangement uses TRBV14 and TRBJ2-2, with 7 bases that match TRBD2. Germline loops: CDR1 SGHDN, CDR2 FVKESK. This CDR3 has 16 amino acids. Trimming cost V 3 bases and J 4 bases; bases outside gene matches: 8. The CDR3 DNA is TGTGCCAGCAGCCACTTCTGGAGGGAGGGCACCGGGGAGCTGTTTTTT. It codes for CASSHFWREGTGELFF.

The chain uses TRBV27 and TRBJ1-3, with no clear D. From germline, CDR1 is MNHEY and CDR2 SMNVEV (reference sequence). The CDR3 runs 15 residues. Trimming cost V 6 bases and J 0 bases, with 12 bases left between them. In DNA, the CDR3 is TGTGCCAGCAGCCCAATGCGGGACTCTGGAAACACCATATATTTT. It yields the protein CASSPMRDSGNTIYF.

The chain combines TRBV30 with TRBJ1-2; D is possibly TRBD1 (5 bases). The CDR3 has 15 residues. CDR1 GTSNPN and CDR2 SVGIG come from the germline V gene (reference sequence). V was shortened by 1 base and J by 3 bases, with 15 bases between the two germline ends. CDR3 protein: CAWSAGGRGDYGYTF. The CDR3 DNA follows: TGTGCCTGGAGTGCTGGGGGGAGAGGGGACTATGGCTACACCTTC.

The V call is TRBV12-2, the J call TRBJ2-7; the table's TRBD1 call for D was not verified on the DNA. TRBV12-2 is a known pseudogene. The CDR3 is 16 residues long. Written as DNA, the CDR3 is TGTGCAAGTCGCTCCCCAGGGGGACAGGTTAATTACGAGCAGTACTTC. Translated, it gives CASRSPGGQVNYEQYF.

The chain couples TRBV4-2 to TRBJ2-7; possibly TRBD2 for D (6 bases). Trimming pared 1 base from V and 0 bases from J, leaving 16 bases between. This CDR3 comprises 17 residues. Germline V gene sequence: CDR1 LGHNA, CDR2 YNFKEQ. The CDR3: CASSQGRAGLLSYEQYF. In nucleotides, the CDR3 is TGTGCCAGCAGCCAAGGGAGGGCGGGACTTCTCTCCTACGAGCAGTACTTC.

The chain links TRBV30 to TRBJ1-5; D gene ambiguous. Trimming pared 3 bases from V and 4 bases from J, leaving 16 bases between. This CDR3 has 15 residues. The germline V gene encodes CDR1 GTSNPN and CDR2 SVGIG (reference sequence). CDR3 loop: CAWSPLAGTNQPQHF. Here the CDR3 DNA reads TGTGCCTGGAGCCCCCTCGCGGGTACGAATCAGCCCCAGCATTTT.

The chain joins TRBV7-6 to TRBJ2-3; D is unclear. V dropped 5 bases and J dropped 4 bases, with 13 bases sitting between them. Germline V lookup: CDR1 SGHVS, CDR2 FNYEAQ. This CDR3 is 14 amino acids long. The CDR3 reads CASSLRGAPDTQYF. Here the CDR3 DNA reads TGTGCCAGCAGCCTCCGCGGAGCCCCAGATACGCAGTATTTT. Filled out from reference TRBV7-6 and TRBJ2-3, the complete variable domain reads GAGVSQSPRYKVTKRGQDVALRCDPISGHVSLYWYRQALGQGPEFLTYFNYEAQQDKSGLPNDRFSAERPEGSISTLTIQRTEQRDSAMYRCASSLRGAPDTQYFGPGTRLTVL.

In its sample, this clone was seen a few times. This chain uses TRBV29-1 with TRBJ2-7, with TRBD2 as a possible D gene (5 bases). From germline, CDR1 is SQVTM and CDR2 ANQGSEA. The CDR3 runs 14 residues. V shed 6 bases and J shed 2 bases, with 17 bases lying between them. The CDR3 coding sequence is TGCAGCGTGGAGGAGGACGCCCCACCCTACGAGCAGTACTTC. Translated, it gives CSVEEDAPPYEQYF.

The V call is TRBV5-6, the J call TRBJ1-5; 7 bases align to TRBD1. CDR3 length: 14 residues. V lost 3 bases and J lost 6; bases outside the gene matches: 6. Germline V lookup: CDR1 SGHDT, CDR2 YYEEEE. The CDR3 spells CASSSKQGGQPQHF. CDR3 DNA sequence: TGTGCCAGCAGCTCGAAGCAGGGGGGTCAGCCCCAGCATTTT.

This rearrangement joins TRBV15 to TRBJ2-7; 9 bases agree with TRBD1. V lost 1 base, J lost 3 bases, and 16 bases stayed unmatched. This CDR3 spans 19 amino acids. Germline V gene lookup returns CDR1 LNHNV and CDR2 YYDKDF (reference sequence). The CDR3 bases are TGTGCCACCAGCAGAGGAGCGGGACAGGGTACAGCGGGCCGCTACGAGCAGTACTTC. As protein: CATSRGAGQGTAGRYEQYF.

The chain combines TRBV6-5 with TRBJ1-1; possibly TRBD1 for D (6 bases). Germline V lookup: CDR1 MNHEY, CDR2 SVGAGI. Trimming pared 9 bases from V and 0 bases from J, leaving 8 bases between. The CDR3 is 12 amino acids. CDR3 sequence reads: CASTGMNTEAFF. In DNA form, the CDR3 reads TGTGCCAGTACAGGGATGAACACTGAAGCTTTCTTT.

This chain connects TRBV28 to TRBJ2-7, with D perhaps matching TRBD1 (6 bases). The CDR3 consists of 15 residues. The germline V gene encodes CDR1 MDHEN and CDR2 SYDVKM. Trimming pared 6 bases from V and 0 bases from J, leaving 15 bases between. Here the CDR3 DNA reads TGTGCCAGCAGCAGACAGGCAAAGAGCTCCTACGAGCAGTACTTC. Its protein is CASSRQAKSSYEQYF.

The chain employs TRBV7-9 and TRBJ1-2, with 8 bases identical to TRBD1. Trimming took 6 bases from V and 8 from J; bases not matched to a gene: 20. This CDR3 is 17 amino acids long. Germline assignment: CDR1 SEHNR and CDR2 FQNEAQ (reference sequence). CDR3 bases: TGTGCCAGCAGTCCTAGACAGGGGACGTTTCTTCTGGGGGGCTACACCTTC. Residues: CASSPRQGTFLLGGYTF.

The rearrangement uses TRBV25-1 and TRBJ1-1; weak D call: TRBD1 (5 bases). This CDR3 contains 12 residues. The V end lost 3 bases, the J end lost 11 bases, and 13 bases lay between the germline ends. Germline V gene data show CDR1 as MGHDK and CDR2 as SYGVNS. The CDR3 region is CASSDKGGAAFF. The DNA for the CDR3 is TGTGCCAGCAGTGATAAGGGCGGGGCGGCTTTCTTT.

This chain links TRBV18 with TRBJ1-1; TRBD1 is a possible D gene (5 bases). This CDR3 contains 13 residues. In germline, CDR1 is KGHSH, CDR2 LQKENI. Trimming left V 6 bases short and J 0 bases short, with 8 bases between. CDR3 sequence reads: CASSTEMNTEAFF. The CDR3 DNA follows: TGTGCCAGCTCGACAGAGATGAACACTGAAGCTTTCTTT.

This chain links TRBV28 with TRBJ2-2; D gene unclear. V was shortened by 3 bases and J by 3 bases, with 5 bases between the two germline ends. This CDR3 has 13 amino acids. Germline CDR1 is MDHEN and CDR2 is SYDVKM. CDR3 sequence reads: CASSLAHTGELFF. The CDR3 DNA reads TGTGCCAGCAGTTTGGCCCACACCGGGGAGCTGTTTTTT.

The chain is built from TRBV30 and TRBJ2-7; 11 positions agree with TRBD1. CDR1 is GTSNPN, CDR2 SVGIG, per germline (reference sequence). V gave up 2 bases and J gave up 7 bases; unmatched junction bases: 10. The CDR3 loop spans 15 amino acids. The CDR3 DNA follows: TGTGCCTGGAGTACCCGGACAGGGGGCTTATGGGAGCAGTACTTC. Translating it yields CAWSTRTGGLWEQYF.

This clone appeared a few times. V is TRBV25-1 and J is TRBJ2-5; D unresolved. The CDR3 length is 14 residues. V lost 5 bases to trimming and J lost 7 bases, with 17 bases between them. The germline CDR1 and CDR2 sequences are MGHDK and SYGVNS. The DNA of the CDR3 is TGTGCCAGCAGTCCCCGCGCCGAGGTCGGGACCCAGTACTTC. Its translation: CASSPRAEVGTQYF.

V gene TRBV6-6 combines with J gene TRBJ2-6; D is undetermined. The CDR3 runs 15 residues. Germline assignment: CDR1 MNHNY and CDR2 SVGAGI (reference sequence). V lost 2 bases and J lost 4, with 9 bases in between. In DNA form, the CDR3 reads TGTGCCAGCAGTTACCCTAACAGAGGGGCCAACGTCCTGACTTTC. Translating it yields CASSYPNRGANVLTF.